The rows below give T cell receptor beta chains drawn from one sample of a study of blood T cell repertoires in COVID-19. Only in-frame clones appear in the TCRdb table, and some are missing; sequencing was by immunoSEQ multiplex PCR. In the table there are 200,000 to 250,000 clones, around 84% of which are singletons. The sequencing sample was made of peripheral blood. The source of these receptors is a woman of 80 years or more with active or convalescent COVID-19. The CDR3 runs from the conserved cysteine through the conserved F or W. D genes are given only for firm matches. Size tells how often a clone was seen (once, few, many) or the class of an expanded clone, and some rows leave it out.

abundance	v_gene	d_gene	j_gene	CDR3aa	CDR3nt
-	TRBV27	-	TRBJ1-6	CARRGGRYLHF	TGTGCCAGGAGGGGGGGGCGCTACCTCCACTTT
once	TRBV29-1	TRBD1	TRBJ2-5	CSVDRTGRQETQYF	TGCAGCGTTGATAGGACAGGACGCCAAGAGACCCAGTACTTC
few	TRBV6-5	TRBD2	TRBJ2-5	CASSRGDETQYF	TGTGCCAGCAGCCGGGGGGACGAGACCCAGTACTTC
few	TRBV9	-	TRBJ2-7	CASSVLPAYEQYF	TGTGCCAGCAGCGTACTTCCAGCCTACGAGCAGTACTTC
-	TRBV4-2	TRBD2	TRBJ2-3	CASSQRTSGSTDTQYF	TGTGCCAGCAGCCAACGGACTAGCGGTAGCACAGATACGCAGTATTTT
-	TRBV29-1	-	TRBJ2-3	CSVRGGTDTQYF	TGCAGCGTCAGGGGCGGCACAGATACGCAGTATTTT
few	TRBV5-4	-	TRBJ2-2	CASSLYDRRETGELFF	TGTGCCAGCAGCTTGTATGATAGGAGAGAAACCGGGGAGCTGTTTTTT
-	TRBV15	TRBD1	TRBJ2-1	CATSRRGTGGGRVEQFF	TGTGCCACCAGCAGGCGCGGGACAGGGGGTGGGAGGGTCGAGCAGTTCTTC
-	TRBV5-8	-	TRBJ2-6	CASTFSFAGANVLTF	TGTGCCAGCACGTTTTCTTTCGCTGGGGCCAACGTCCTGACTTTC
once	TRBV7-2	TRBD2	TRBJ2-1	CASTPQWGGRGGEQFF	TGTGCCAGCACCCCCCAGTGGGGCGGGAGAGGTGGTGAGCAGTTCTTC
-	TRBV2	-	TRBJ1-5	CASQREVREPQHF	TGTGCCAGCCAGAGGGAAGTTCGGGAGCCCCAGCATTTT
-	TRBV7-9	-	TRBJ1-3	CASSLTTAYSGNTIYF	TGTGCCAGCAGCTTAACCACAGCTTACTCTGGAAACACCATATATTTT
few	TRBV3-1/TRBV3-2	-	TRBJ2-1	CASSQGRRAPGNEQFF	TGTGCCAGCAGCCAAGGTAGGAGGGCCCCTGGCAATGAGCAGTTCTTC
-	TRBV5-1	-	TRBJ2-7	CASSSQKSSYEQYF	TGCGCCAGCAGCTCCCAAAAGAGCTCCTACGAGCAGTACTTC
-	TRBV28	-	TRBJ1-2	CASSRGLNYGYTF	TGTGCCAGCAGTAGGGGATTAAACTATGGCTACACCTTC
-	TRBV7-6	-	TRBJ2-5	CASSYLNTQETQYF	TGTGCCAGCAGCTACTTAAATACCCAAGAGACCCAGTACTTC
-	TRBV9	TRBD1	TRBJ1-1	CASSVTGMNTEAFF	TGTGCCAGCAGCGTGACAGGGATGAACACTGAAGCTTTCTTT
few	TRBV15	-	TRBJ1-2	CATSSGFGYGYTF	TGTGCCACTTCCTCAGGGTTCGGGTATGGCTACACCTTC
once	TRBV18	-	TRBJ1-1	CASSPIGLGGGTEAFF	TGTGCCAGCTCACCAATTGGACTGGGGGGGGGCACTGAAGCTTTCTTT
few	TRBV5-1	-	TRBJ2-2	CASSLQTGTGELFF	TGCGCCAGCAGCTTACAAACGGGGACCGGGGAGCTGTTTTTT
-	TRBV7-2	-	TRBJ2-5	CASSLVPYPPEETQYF	TGTGCCAGCAGCTTAGTACCCTACCCCCCTGAAGAGACCCAGTACTTC
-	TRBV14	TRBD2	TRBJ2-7	CASSQGQLLAGYEQYF	TGTGCCAGCAGCCAAGGACAGCTTCTAGCGGGCTACGAGCAGTACTTC
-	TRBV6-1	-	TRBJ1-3	CATRMMGSSGNTIYF	TGTGCCACCAGGATGATGGGGAGCTCTGGAAACACCATATATTTT
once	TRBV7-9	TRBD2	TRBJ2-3	CASSSATGTSGTSTDTQYF	TGTGCCAGCAGCTCAGCAACCGGGACTAGCGGGACAAGCACAGATACGCAGTATTTT
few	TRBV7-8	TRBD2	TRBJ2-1	CASSPPGGLVVNEQFF	TGTGCCAGCAGTCCCCCGGGAGGACTCGTGGTTAATGAGCAGTTCTTC
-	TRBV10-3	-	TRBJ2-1	CAISEITQGGKQFF	TGTGCCATCAGTGAGATAACCCAGGGGGGAAAGCAGTTCTTC
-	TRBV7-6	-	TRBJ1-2	CASSLGPENSYYGYTF	TGTGCCAGCAGCTTAGGCCCAGAAAACAGTTACTATGGCTACACCTTC
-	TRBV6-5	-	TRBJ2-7	CASSLLTPTSYEQYF	TGTGCCAGCAGTCTTTTGACTCCAACCTCCTACGAGCAGTACTTC
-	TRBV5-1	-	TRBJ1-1	CASSFGGNTEAFF	TGCGCCAGCAGCTTCGGAGGGAACACTGAAGCTTTCTTT
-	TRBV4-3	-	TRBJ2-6	CASSQDWEASGANVLTF	TGCGCCAGCAGCCAAGATTGGGAGGCGTCTGGGGCCAACGTCCTGACTTTC
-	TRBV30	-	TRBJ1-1	CAWSVTHRAGTEAFF	TGTGCCTGGAGTGTTACACACAGAGCTGGGACTGAAGCTTTCTTT
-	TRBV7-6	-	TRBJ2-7	CASSLNRGAPYEQYF	TGTGCCAGCAGCTTAAATCGGGGAGCCCCCTACGAGCAGTACTTC
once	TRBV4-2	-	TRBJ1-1	CASSYLTEADHEAFF	TGTGCCAGCAGCTACCTGACGGAGGCAGACCATGAAGCTTTCTTT
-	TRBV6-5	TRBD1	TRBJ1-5	CASSQQGAGQPQHF	TGTGCCAGCAGCCAACAGGGGGCTGGACAGCCCCAGCATTTT
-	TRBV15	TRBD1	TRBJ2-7	CATSRVGTGNYEQYF	TGTGCCACCAGCAGAGTCGGGACAGGAAACTACGAGCAGTACTTC
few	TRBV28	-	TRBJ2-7	CASSLEGLGAYEQYF	TGTGCCAGCAGTCTAGAGGGCCTTGGAGCCTACGAGCAGTACTTC
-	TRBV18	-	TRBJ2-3	CASSPYEDTQYF	TGTGCCAGCTCACCCTATGAAGATACGCAGTATTTT
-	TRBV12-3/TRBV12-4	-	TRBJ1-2	CASKEGRSYGYTF	TGTGCCAGCAAGGAGGGGAGGAGCTATGGCTACACCTTC
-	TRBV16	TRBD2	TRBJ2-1	CASSQLTSGVRVEQFF	TGTGCCAGCAGCCAATTGACTAGCGGGGTTCGGGTTGAGCAGTTCTTC
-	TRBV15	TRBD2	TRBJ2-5	CATSSLAGKTETQYF	TGTGCCACCAGCTCCTTAGCGGGAAAGACGGAGACCCAGTACTTC
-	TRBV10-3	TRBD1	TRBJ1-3	CAISNRDRGGNTIYF	TGTGCCATCAGTAACCGGGACAGGGGAGGAAACACCATATATTTT
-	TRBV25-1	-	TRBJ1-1	CASSLSLNTEAFF	TGTGCCAGCAGTCTCAGTCTTAACACTGAAGCTTTCTTT
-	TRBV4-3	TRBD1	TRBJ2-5	CASSQSRTGETQYF	TGCGCCAGCAGCCAATCCCGGACAGGAGAGACCCAGTACTTC
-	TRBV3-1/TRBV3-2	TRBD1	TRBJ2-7	CASSHALPRDRGYEQYF	TGTGCCAGCAGCCATGCCCTACCCAGGGACAGGGGTTACGAGCAGTACTTC
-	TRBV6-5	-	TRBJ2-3	CASSFADTQYF	TGTGCCAGCAGTTTCGCAGATACGCAGTATTTT
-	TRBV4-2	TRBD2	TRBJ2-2	CASSQVSGSGGNGELFF	TGTGCCAGCAGCCAAGTGTCCGGTAGCGGGGGAAACGGGGAGCTGTTTTTT
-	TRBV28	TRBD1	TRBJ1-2	CASSSPDRVYGYTF	TGTGCCAGCAGTTCCCCGGACAGGGTCTATGGCTACACCTTC
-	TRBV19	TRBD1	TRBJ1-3	CASQTGARLNTIYF	TGTGCCAGCCAAACAGGGGCCCGGCTAAACACCATATATTTT
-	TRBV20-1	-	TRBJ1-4	CSASGGATNEKLFF	TGCAGTGCTAGTGGGGGAGCAACTAATGAAAAACTGTTTTTT
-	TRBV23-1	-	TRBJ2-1	CAATGREGEIDEQFF	TGCGCTGCTACAGGAAGGGAGGGGGAGATAGATGAGCAGTTCTTC
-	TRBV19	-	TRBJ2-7	CASSKGDTLSYEQYF	TGTGCCAGTAGTAAGGGGGACACACTCTCCTACGAGCAGTACTTC
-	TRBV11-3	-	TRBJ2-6	CASSLGETISGANVLTF	TGTGCCAGCAGCTTAGGGGAGACTATCTCTGGGGCCAACGTCCTGACTTTC
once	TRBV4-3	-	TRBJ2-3	CASSQDYTDTQYF	TGCGCCAGCAGCCAAGATTACACAGATACGCAGTATTTT
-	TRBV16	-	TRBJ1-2	CASSQEQGNYGYTF	TGTGCCAGCAGCCAAGAGCAGGGTAACTATGGCTACACCTTC
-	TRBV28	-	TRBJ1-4	CASSLSPDSPNEKLFF	TGTGCCAGCAGCCTTAGCCCGGACAGCCCTAATGAAAAACTGTTTTTT
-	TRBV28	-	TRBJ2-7	CASSPPGLKGYEQYF	TGTGCCAGCAGCCCGCCGGGACTTAAAGGCTACGAGCAGTACTTC